This T cell receptor (beta chain) was documented in a study of chemoradiotherapy in HPV16-positive cancers. TCRdb keeps only in-frame clones here, not all; method: immunoSEQ multiplex PCR. The sample lists approximately 13,000 clones, 70% to 80% occurring once. Germline V lookup: CDR1 SGHNT, CDR2 YYREEE (reference sequence). The CDR3 length is 15 residues. The V call is TRBV5-4, the J call TRBJ2-5, with 7 bases lining up with TRBD2. The J call may be wrong; the DNA end is better matched by TRBJ2-7. The TCR sequence derives from a human donor with HPV-associated anogenital cancer. Sample collection was performed from a patient who underwent chemoradiotherapy. CDR3 residues: CASSPQSGIPYEQYF. The CDR3 DNA sequence: TGTGCCAGCAGTCCCCAGAGCGGGATCCCCTACGAGCAGTACTTC.